The clone carrying this T cell receptor (beta chain) has a handful of counts. Its antigen is undetermined. This entry belongs to a study of radiotherapy plus CTLA-4 blockade in lung cancer. Turning to the study itself: 15% to 20% of patients responded objectively, and about 30% achieved disease control. Study-level findings and limits: Radiotherapy with ipilimumab was followed by blood expansion of tumor-derived clones.

Clones were read by immunoSEQ multiplex PCR, and TCRdb kept only the in-frame ones, dropping some. The sample comprises over 85,000 clones, 80% to 85% of which are singletons, and about 25% rests with the top ten. The CDR3 consists of 14 residues. CDR1 GTSNPN and CDR2 SVGIG come from the germline V gene (reference sequence). Trimming removed 2 bases from V and 7 bases from J, with 15 bases in between. Material: peripheral blood, obtained from a patient treated with radiotherapy plus ipilimumab. This rearrangement joins TRBV30 to TRBJ1-5, with D unresolved. This sequence originates from a human donor with non-small cell lung cancer that progressed on radiotherapy plus ipilimumab. In DNA, the CDR3 is TGTGCCTGGAGTTCTGACGCGGAGTGGCAGCCCCAGCATTTT. Residues: CAWSSDAEWQPQHF. Using reference TRBV30 and TRBJ1-5 for the parts outside the CDR3, the full variable domain is SQTIHQWPATLVQPVGSPLSLECTVEGTSNPNLYWYRQAAGRGLQLLFYSVGIGQISSEVPQNLSASRPQDRQFILSSKKLLLSDSGFYLCAWSSDAEWQPQHFGDGTRLSIL.